This entry lists 5 T cell receptor beta chains sequenced from one sample in a study of beta chain features in type 1 diabetes. Overall study findings and caveats: Type 1 diabetes patients had TCRB CDR3s that were shorter (moderately but significantly so) in all four CD4+ subsets.

The whole isolated RNA underwent reverse transcription, so sequencing captured expressed TCRB transcripts. Method: immunoSEQ multiplex PCR; TCRdb's copy keeps in-frame clones and lacks some. The table has 600,000 to 700,000 clones, around 12% seen once; the top ten hold roughly 0.11%. For these receptors, no antigen is known. The specimen sequenced was naive CD4+ T cells from blood. The source of these receptors is a man aged 25-45 years with type 1 diabetes.

This clone appeared a few times. Here the CDR3 DNA reads TGTGCCAGCACGAGAGACACAGATACGCAGTATTTT. The encoded protein is CASTRDTDTQYF. The rearrangement uses TRBV2 and TRBJ2-3; no reliable D call. Germline V gene lookup returns CDR1 SNHLY and CDR2 FYNNEI. Deletions cut 7 bases from V and 2 bases from J, with 7 bases between. This CDR3 has 12 residues.

The table lists this clone with a few counts. The gene calls are TRBV28 and TRBJ1-2; D might be TRBD1 (6 bases). The CDR3 contains 12 residues. The germline V gene encodes CDR1 MDHEN and CDR2 SYDVKM. V was trimmed by 3 bases and J by 8 bases, leaving 10 bases between them. CDR3 in amino acids: CASSFQGLGYTF. The CDR3 region has the DNA TGTGCCAGCAGTTTCCAGGGGCTCGGCTACACCTTC.

This clone was detected only a few times. V is TRBV20-1 and J is TRBJ2-1; D gene uncertain. The CDR3 totals 11 residues. V was pared by 5 bases and J by 6 bases, with 8 bases between. Germline V lookup: CDR1 DFQATT, CDR2 SNEGSKA (reference sequence). The CDR3 is CSALLVNEQFF. The CDR3 DNA reads as TGCAGTGCTTTACTGGTCAATGAGCAGTTCTTC.

This clone was detected a few times. The gene calls are TRBV5-6 and TRBJ2-1; unclear D gene. Germline V gives CDR1 SGHDT, CDR2 YYEEEE. The CDR3 is made up of 13 amino acids. V lost 1 base and J lost 4, with 6 bases in between. This chain's CDR3 is CASSLREYNEQFF. The CDR3 coding sequence is TGTGCCAGCAGCTTGAGGGAATACAATGAGCAGTTCTTC.

The table lists this clone with a few counts. This same CDR3 is encoded by further DNA sequences in the sample. The chain links TRBV6-6 to TRBJ2-1; TRBD2 is a possible D gene (6 bases). Per germline, CDR1 MNHNY and CDR2 SVGAGI (reference sequence). Trimming shortened V by 6 bases and J by 3 bases, and 12 bases separated the two germline ends. This CDR3 has 14 amino acids. The DNA for the CDR3 is TGTGCCAGCAGCTCCCCGACTAGCTACAATGAGCAGTTCTTC. Its protein is CASSSPTSYNEQFF.